A selection of T cell receptor beta chains follows, all from one sample in a study of T cell responses to AZD1222 COVID-19 vaccine. The assay was immunoSEQ multiplex PCR, and TCRdb's table has in-frame clones only and misses some. This table has about 120,000 clones, around 87% appearing once. Source: peripheral blood, taken 28 days after the second AZD1222 dose. Receptor source: an adult who received the AZD1222 COVID-19 vaccine. CDR3s include the opening cysteine and the closing phenylalanine or tryptophan. D genes are given only for firm matches. The size field is filled for only some rows; it gives once, few, many or a size class.

cdr3_length,v_call,clone_size,j_call,d_call,cdr3_aa,cdr3_nt
16,TRBV2,-,TRBJ2-1,-,CASSEARTVSYNEQFF,TGTGCCAGCAGTGAAGCCCGGACAGTTTCCTACAATGAGCAGTTCTTC
14,TRBV27,-,TRBJ2-7,-,CASSYKTESYEQYF,TGTGCCAGCAGTTATAAGACGGAATCCTACGAGCAGTACTTC
16,TRBV4-1,-,TRBJ2-1,TRBD2,CASSQALAGSGNEQFF,TGCGCCAGCAGCCAAGCGCTAGCGGGGAGTGGGAATGAGCAGTTCTTC
17,TRBV5-5,-,TRBJ2-7,-,CASSPGGLQNTSYEQYF,TGTGCCAGCAGCCCCGGGGGATTACAGAATACAAGCTACGAGCAGTACTTC
14,TRBV19,once,TRBJ1-4,-,CASSILQNNEKLFF,TGTGCCAGTAGTATACTACAGAATAATGAAAAACTGTTTTTT
15,TRBV6-5,once,TRBJ2-1,TRBD1,CASSQGQGSYNEQFF,TGTGCCAGCAGCCAAGGACAGGGGTCCTACAATGAGCAGTTCTTC
12,TRBV28,-,TRBJ1-2,TRBD1,CASKTGSYGYTF,TGTGCCAGCAAGACAGGGTCGTATGGCTACACCTTC
16,TRBV11-2,-,TRBJ1-1,TRBD1,CASSFSLQQGGTEAFF,TGTGCCAGCAGCTTCAGCCTCCAACAGGGGGGAACTGAAGCTTTCTTT
15,TRBV4-3,-,TRBJ1-1,TRBD1,CASSQETGFNTEAFF,TGCGCCAGCAGCCAAGAGACAGGGTTCAACACTGAAGCTTTCTTT
12,TRBV13,once,TRBJ1-2,-,CASSSQHYGYTF,TGTGCCAGCAGCAGTCAGCACTATGGCTACACCTTC
16,TRBV13,-,TRBJ2-7,-,CASSLGPRGGGNEQYF,TGTGCCAGCAGCTTAGGCCCCCGAGGGGGGGGGAACGAGCAGTACTTC
15,TRBV27,once,TRBJ2-1,TRBD2,CASSLWASGGNEQFF,TGTGCCAGCAGTTTATGGGCTAGCGGGGGGAATGAGCAGTTCTTC
18,TRBV27,-,TRBJ1-2,-,CASSPARSATASNYGYTF,TGTGCCAGCAGTCCAGCTCGTTCTGCCACAGCATCTAACTATGGCTACACCTTC